Listed here are 27 T cell receptor beta chains from one sample, sequenced in a study of OX40 agonist ivuxolimab in advanced cancers. Repertoires were generated with immunoSEQ multiplex PCR, while TCRdb's copy carries only in-frame clones and drops some. The sample shows 55,000 to 80,000 clones, roughly 86% of them seen only once. The source was CD4+ or CD8+ T cells sorted from blood, collected in a trial of the OX40 agonist ivuxolimab. These receptors were taken from an adult with an advanced solid tumor such as melanoma, head and neck, liver or kidney cancer.

Only a few counts were recorded for this clone. The V and J genes are TRBV18 and TRBJ2-7, with 9 bases lining up with TRBD1. The CDR3 is made up of 15 amino acids. Germline V lookup: CDR1 KGHSH, CDR2 LQKENI. V shed 4 bases and J 5 bases; nucleotides not matched to a gene: 9. This chain's CDR3 is CASSQIGQGYDEQYF. The CDR3 nucleotides are TGTGCCAGCTCACAGATCGGACAGGGGTACGACGAGCAGTACTTC.

The J gene is TRBJ2-5, the V gene TRBV11-2; 10 bases fit TRBD1. The junction had 1 base not matched to a gene; V was cut back by 4 bases and J by 5 bases. The CDR3 has 13 residues. Germline V gene data show CDR1 as SGHAT and CDR2 as FQNNGV. The CDR3, as DNA: TGTGCCAGCAGCTGGGACAGGGGTGAGACCCAGTACTTC. It translates to CASSWDRGETQYF.

This clone occurred once. V gene TRBV28 combines with J gene TRBJ2-7; a weak D match, TRBD1 (5 bases). Trimming stripped 2 bases from V and 6 bases from J, with 5 bases between. In germline, CDR1 is MDHEN, CDR2 SYDVKM. The CDR3 has 11 residues. The CDR3 reads CASSLRGEQYF. The CDR3, as DNA: TGTGCCAGCAGTTTAAGGGGCGAGCAGTACTTC. Combining the CDR3 with reference TRBV28 and TRBJ2-7 gives the whole variable domain DVKVTQSSRYLVKRTGEKVFLECVQDMDHENMFWYRQDPGLGLRLIYFSYDVKMKEKGDIPEGYSVSREKKERFSLILESASTNQTSMYLCASSLRGEQYFGPGTRLTVT.

J is TRBJ1-2 and V is TRBV7-8; maybe TRBD1 (6 bases). The CDR3 consists of 14 residues. The V gene's germline CDR1 is SGHVS and CDR2 FQNEAQ. V shed 5 bases and J shed 7 bases, with 17 bases lying between them. CDR3 sequence (DNA): TGTGCCAGCAGCACCGGCGGGGGCCTACGTGGCTACACCTTC. Its translation is CASSTGGGLRGYTF.

This rearrangement joins TRBV19 to TRBJ1-6; 9 bases align to TRBD1. Germline CDR1 reads LNHDA; CDR2 reads SQIVND (reference sequence). J gave up 7 bases and V 10 bases, and 5 bases lay outside the gene matches. This CDR3 has 13 amino acids. The DNA of the CDR3 is TGTGCCACCACAGGGGGCGCAAATTCACCCCTCCACTTT. Amino acids: CATTGGANSPLHF.

The chain has TRBV7-9 and TRBJ1-6; D gene uncertain. This CDR3 has 13 amino acids. Germline V gene lookup returns CDR1 SEHNR and CDR2 FQNEAQ (reference sequence). Trimming shortened V by 1 base and J by 14 bases, and 12 bases separated the two germline ends. The CDR3, as DNA: TGTGCCAGCAGCTTAGGGGCCTTAAACGCCCTCCACTTT. Translating it yields CASSLGALNALHF. Full variable domain (missing parts from reference TRBV7-9 and TRBJ1-6): DTGVSQNPRHKITKRGQNVTFRCDPISEHNRLYWYRQTLGQGPEFLTYFQNEAQLEKSRLLSDRFSAERPKGSFSTLEIQRTEQGDSAMYLCASSLGALNALHFGNGTRLTVT.

The J gene is TRBJ1-5, the V gene TRBV7-2; D is possibly TRBD1 (6 bases). Per germline, CDR1 SGHTA and CDR2 FQGNSA. The CDR3 extends over 14 amino acids. V was trimmed by 3 bases and J by 3 bases, leaving 9 bases between them. The CDR3 coding sequence is TGTGCCAGCAGCTTCGGGACACCCAATCAGCCCCAGCATTTT. It codes for CASSFGTPNQPQHF.

This chain connects TRBV5-1 to TRBJ2-3, with D perhaps matching TRBD1 (6 bases). Germline values: CDR1 SGHRS, CDR2 YFSETQ. This CDR3 region has 14 residues. Trimming left V 4 bases short and J 2 bases short, with 11 bases between. CDR3 sequence (DNA): TGCGCCAGCAGCGCAGGGGACCACACAGATACGCAGTATTTT. Translated: CASSAGDHTDTQYF.

The chain has TRBV5-1 and TRBJ2-7; D unresolved. Trimming pared 1 base from V and 0 bases from J, leaving 2 bases between. The CDR3 is made up of 12 amino acids. In germline, CDR1 is SGHRS, CDR2 YFSETQ. The CDR3 sequence: CASSLSSYEQYF. The DNA for the CDR3 is TGCGCCAGCAGCTTGTCCTCCTACGAGCAGTACTTC. Full variable domain (missing parts from reference TRBV5-1 and TRBJ2-7): KAGVTQTPRYLIKTRGQQVTLSCSPISGHRSVSWYQQTPGQGLQFLFEYFSETQRNKGNFPGRFSGRQFSNSRSEMNVSTLELGDSALYLCASSLSSYEQYFGPGTRLTVT.

This clone was seen just once. The rearrangement uses TRBV2 and TRBJ2-7; TRBD2 agrees at 12 bases. This CDR3 has 15 residues. The germline V gene encodes CDR1 SNHLY and CDR2 FYNNEI. J was trimmed by 1 base and V by 10 bases; bases with no gene match: 8. This CDR3 reads CATTAGTSGSYEQYF. In nucleotides, the CDR3 is TGTGCCACTACCGCCGGGACTAGCGGGTCCTACGAGCAGTACTTC.

The gene calls are TRBV27 and TRBJ2-1, with 8 bases aligning to TRBD2. The CDR3 totals 16 residues. CDR1 is MNHEY, CDR2 SMNVEV, per germline (reference sequence). With 1 base clipped from V and 3 bases from J, the junction kept 5 bases outside the gene matches. CDR3 in amino acids: CASSLFPGTSYNEQFF. The CDR3 DNA reads TGTGCCAGCAGTTTATTCCCCGGGACTAGCTACAATGAGCAGTTCTTC.

This clone was observed a single time. V usage is TRBV6-1 and J usage is TRBJ2-1; TRBD1 might be the D (5 bases). Germline assignment: CDR1 MNHNS and CDR2 SASEGT. The CDR3 contains 16 residues. The V and J ends lost 4 bases and 0 bases respectively, with 13 bases between them. CDR3 amino acids: CASSGRTTHSYNEQFF. CDR3 in DNA: TGTGCCAGCAGTGGACGGACAACCCACTCCTACAATGAGCAGTTCTTC.

This chain joins TRBV6-1 and TRBJ1-5; 9 nucleotides align to TRBD1. Germline lookup yields CDR1 MNHNS and CDR2 SASEGT. The CDR3 spans 20 residues. V was clipped by 2 bases and J by 0 bases; unmatched bases: 14. This CDR3 is CASSERGQGFTIDSNQPQHF. For the CDR3, the DNA is TGTGCCAGCAGTGAAAGGGGACAGGGATTTACGATTGATAGCAATCAGCCCCAGCATTTT.

This clone has only a few counts. The chain uses TRBV5-1 and TRBJ1-1; D call uncertain. The CDR3 consists of 14 residues. Between the trimmed V and J ends, which lost 0 bases and 5 bases, there was a span of 11 bases. Germline V gene data show CDR1 as SGHRS and CDR2 as YFSETQ. The CDR3 here is CASSLGQTWTEAFF. CDR3 DNA sequence: TGCGCCAGCAGCTTGGGGCAAACGTGGACTGAAGCTTTCTTT.

This clone has more than one count but fewer than ten. This chain uses TRBV7-2 with TRBJ2-2; TRBD2 aligns across 8 bases. Germline assignment: CDR1 SGHTA and CDR2 FQGNSA. V lost 2 bases and J lost 7; bases outside the gene matches: 3. This CDR3 contains 14 residues. The CDR3 nucleotides read TGTGCCAGCAGCTTAAAGCGGGAGAACGGGGAGCTGTTTTTT. Protein sequence: CASSLKRENGELFF.

This sequence joins TRBV5-1 and TRBJ1-1, with D unclear. This CDR3 is 12 amino acids long. V lost 2 bases and J lost 4, with 6 bases in between. Germline V lookup: CDR1 SGHRS, CDR2 YFSETQ. In DNA, the CDR3 is TGCGCCAGCAGCTTTCAAGGCACTGAAGCTTTCTTT. Protein product: CASSFQGTEAFF.

The V call is TRBV27, the J call TRBJ1-5; D gene unclear. Trimming took off 2 bases at V and 5 bases at J, with 7 bases between the two ends. CDR1 and CDR2 from the germline V gene are MNHEY and SMNVEV (reference sequence). The CDR3 spans 13 residues. CDR3 in DNA: TGTGCCAGCAGTTTAGAGGGCTATCAGCCCCAGCATTTT. It specifies CASSLEGYQPQHF.

The chain couples TRBV18 to TRBJ2-5; a weak D match, TRBD1 (6 bases). The CDR3 length is 14 residues. V dropped 3 bases and J dropped 3 bases, with 11 bases sitting between them. Germline V gene data show CDR1 as KGHSH and CDR2 as LQKENI. CDR3 in amino acids: CASSPSGTKETQYF. In nucleotides, the CDR3 is TGTGCCAGCTCACCCTCCGGGACAAAAGAGACCCAGTACTTC.

V is TRBV7-2 and J is TRBJ1-4; 7 bases line up with TRBD1. This CDR3 spans 14 amino acids. The germline CDR1 and CDR2 sequences are SGHTA and FQGNSA. V dropped 2 bases and J dropped 7; count of bases not matched to a gene: 4. CDR3 in amino acids: CASSLNRGTEKLFF. The CDR3 nucleotides read TGTGCCAGCAGCTTAAACAGGGGAACTGAAAAACTGTTTTTT.

DNA of the CDR3: TGTGCCAGCAGTTTGGCTTCCGGGGGCTACTCCTACGAGCAGTACTTC. It specifies CASSLASGGYSYEQYF. The J gene is TRBJ2-7, the V gene TRBV6-6; D is tentatively TRBD1 or TRBD2 (6 bases each). The germline gives CDR1 MNHNY, CDR2 SVGAGI (reference sequence). The ends were cut back, 4 bases at V and 0 bases at J, with 16 bases in the middle. This CDR3 is 16 amino acids long.

This rearrangement joins TRBV5-8 to TRBJ1-3, with a possible D match to TRBD1 (5 bases). The CDR3 loop spans 14 amino acids. Trimming removed 1 base at V and 3 bases at J, with 8 bases between. Germline assignment: CDR1 SGHTS and CDR2 YDEGEE. The CDR3 sequence is CASSLLGHGNTIYF. The CDR3 DNA reads as TGTGCCAGCAGCTTGTTGGGGCATGGAAACACCATATATTTT. The whole variable domain, filled in from reference TRBV5-8 and TRBJ1-3, reads EAGVTQSPTHLIKTRGQQATLRCSPISGHTSVYWYQQALGLGLQFLLWYDEGEERNRGNFPPRFSGRQFPNYSSELNVNALELEDSALYLCASSLLGHGNTIYFGEGSWLTVV.

By frequency in the sample, this clone is medium-sized. This chain joins TRBV14 and TRBJ2-7; 10 bases map to TRBD2. Looked up from germline, CDR1 is SGHDN and CDR2 is FVKESK. The CDR3 totals 16 residues. V lost 4 bases, J lost 5 bases, and 11 bases stayed unmatched. CDR3 in DNA: TGTGCCAGCAGCCCCCTGGGGTCTAGCGGGAGAAACGAGCAGTACTTC. Translated: CASSPLGSSGRNEQYF. Together with reference TRBV14 and TRBJ2-7, the CDR3 gives the full variable domain: EAGVTQFPSHSVIEKGQTVTLRCDPISGHDNLYWYRRVMGKEIKFLLHFVKESKQDESGMPNNRFLAERTGGTYSTLKVQPAELEDSGVYFCASSPLGSSGRNEQYFGPGTRLTVT.

This clone occurred a few times. The chain combines TRBV27 with TRBJ1-6, with D perhaps matching TRBD1 (5 bases). Germline values: CDR1 MNHEY, CDR2 SMNVEV (reference sequence). This CDR3 contains 16 residues. Trimming took 7 bases from V and 6 from J, leaving 19 bases between them. CDR3 region: CASKSQGSSGNSPLHF. CDR3 nucleotides: TGTGCCAGCAAATCCCAGGGATCCTCCGGTAATTCACCCCTCCACTTT.

This chain joins TRBV9 and TRBJ2-3; 12 bases match TRBD2. Germline lookup yields CDR1 SGDLS and CDR2 YYNGEE. The length of the CDR3 is 15 residues. J lost 6 bases, V lost 0 bases, and 2 bases had no gene match. CDR3 sequence: CASSVGGTSGDTQYF. In DNA, the CDR3 is TGTGCCAGCAGCGTAGGGGGGACTAGCGGGGATACGCAGTATTTT.

J is TRBJ2-5 and V is TRBV6-8; TRBD2 aligns across 11 bases. V lost 7 bases and J lost 0; bases outside the gene matches: 19. Germline V CDR1 and CDR2: MNHGY, SAAAGT. The CDR3 runs 20 residues. Here the CDR3 DNA reads TGTGCCAGCACCTCCCGGGCTAGCGGGGGGCAGAACCGGTACCAAGAGACCCAGTACTTC. Protein: CASTSRASGGQNRYQETQYF.

This chain connects TRBV20-1 to TRBJ2-1; D unresolved. Germline CDR1 DFQATT, CDR2 SNEGSKA (reference sequence). CDR3 length equals 10 residues. V was trimmed by 5 bases and J by 4 bases, leaving 3 bases between them. CDR3: CSAGYNEQFF. The CDR3 coding sequence is TGCAGTGCTGGGTACAATGAGCAGTTCTTC.

This clone was recorded once. The V call is TRBV6-1, the J call TRBJ1-2, with D uncertain. Germline values: CDR1 MNHNS, CDR2 SASEGT. CDR3 length: 12 amino acids. The V end lost 4 bases, the J end lost 4 bases, and 7 bases lay between the germline ends. As DNA, the CDR3 is TGTGCCAGCAGTGCCGACTCCTATGGCTACACCTTC. As protein: CASSADSYGYTF.